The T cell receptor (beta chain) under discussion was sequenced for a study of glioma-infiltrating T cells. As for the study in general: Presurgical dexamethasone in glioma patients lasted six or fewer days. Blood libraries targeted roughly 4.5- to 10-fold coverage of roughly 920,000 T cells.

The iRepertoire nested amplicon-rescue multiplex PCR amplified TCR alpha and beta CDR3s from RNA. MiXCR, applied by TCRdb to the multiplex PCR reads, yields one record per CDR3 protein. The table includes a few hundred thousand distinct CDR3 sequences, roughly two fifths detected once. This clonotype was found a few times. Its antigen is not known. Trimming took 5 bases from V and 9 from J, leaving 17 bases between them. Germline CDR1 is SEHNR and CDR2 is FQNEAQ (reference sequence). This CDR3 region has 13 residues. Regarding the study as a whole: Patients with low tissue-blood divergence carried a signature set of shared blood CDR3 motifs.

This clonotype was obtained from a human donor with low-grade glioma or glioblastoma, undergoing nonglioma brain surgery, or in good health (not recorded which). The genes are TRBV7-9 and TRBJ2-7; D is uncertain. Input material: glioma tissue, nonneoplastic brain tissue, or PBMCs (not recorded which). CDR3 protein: CASSSRYPSGQYF. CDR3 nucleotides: TGTGCCAGCAGCAGCAGGTACCCTTCCGGGCAGTACTTC.